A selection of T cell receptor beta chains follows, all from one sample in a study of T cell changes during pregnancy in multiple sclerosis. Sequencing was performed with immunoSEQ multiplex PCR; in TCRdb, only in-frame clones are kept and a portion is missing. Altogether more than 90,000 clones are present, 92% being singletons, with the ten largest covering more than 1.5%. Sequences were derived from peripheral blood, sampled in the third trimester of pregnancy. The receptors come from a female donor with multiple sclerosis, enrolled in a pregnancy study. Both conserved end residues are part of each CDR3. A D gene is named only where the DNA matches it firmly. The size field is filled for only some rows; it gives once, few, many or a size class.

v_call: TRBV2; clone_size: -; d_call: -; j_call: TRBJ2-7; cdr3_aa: CASRAVRGNDEQYF; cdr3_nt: TGTGCCAGCAGGGCGGTCAGGGGCAATGACGAGCAGTACTTC
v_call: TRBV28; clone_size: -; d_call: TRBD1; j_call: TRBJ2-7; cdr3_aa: CASGLGQGFSEQYF; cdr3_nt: TGTGCCAGCGGACTCGGACAGGGGTTCTCCGAGCAGTACTTC
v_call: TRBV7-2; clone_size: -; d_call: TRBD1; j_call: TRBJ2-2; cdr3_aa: CASSLRGLGTGELFF; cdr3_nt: TGTGCCAGCAGCCTCAGGGGGCTGGGGACCGGGGAGCTGTTTTTT
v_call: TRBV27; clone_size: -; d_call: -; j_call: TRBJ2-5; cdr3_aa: CASSFGPSRIGETQYF; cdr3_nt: TGTGCCAGCAGTTTTGGCCCTAGTCGTATTGGCGAGACCCAGTACTTC
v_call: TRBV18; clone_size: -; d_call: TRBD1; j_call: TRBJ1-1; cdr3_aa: CASSSTGGDAEAFF; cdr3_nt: TGTGCCAGCTCCTCAACAGGGGGGGACGCTGAAGCTTTCTTT
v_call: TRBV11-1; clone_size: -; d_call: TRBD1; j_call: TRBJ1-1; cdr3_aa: CASSLSKGARTEAFF; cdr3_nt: TGTGCCAGCAGCTTAAGTAAGGGGGCGCGTACTGAAGCTTTCTTT
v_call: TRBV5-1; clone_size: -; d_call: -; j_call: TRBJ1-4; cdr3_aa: CASSLLTGENEKLFF; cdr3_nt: TGCGCCAGCAGCTTGTTAACGGGAGAAAATGAAAAACTGTTTTTT
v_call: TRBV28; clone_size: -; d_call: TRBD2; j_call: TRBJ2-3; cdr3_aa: CASSPRDFGGRQSDTQYF; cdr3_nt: TGTGCCAGCAGCCCCAGGGATTTCGGCGGGAGACAGTCAGATACGCAGTATTTT
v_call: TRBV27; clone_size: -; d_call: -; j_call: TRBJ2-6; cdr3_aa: CASSFQSPGRGTGANVLTF; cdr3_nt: TGTGCCAGCAGTTTCCAGTCGCCAGGCAGGGGTACTGGGGCCAACGTCCTGACTTTC
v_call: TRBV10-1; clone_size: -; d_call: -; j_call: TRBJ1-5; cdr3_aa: CASSESFADSNQPQHF; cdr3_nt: TGCGCCAGCAGTGAGTCTTTCGCAGATAGCAATCAGCCCCAGCATTTT
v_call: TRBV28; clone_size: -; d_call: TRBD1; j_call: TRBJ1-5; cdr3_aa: CASSTAGQVGHF; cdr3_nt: TGTGCCAGCAGTACCGCCGGACAGGTAGGGCATTTT
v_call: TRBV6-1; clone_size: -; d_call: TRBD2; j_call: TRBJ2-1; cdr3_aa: CASSENIAGSSEQFF; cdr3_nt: TGTGCCAGCAGTGAAAATATAGCGGGGTCGAGTGAGCAGTTCTTC
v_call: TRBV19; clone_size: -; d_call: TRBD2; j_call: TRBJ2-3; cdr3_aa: CASSVPAGGTDTQYF; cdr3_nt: TGTGCCAGTAGCGTACCAGCGGGGGGCACAGATACGCAGTATTTT
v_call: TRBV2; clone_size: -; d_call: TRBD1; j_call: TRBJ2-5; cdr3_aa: CASNRGSETQYF; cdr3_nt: TGTGCCAGCAACAGGGGTTCGGAGACCCAGTACTTC
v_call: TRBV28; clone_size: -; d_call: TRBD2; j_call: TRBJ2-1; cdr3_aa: CASIAGGRNEQFF; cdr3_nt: TGTGCCAGCATAGCGGGAGGCCGCAATGAGCAGTTCTTC
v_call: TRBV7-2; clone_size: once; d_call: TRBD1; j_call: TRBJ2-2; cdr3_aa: CASSRRTGANTGELFF; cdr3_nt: TGTGCCAGCAGCCGCAGAACAGGGGCGAACACCGGGGAGCTGTTTTTT
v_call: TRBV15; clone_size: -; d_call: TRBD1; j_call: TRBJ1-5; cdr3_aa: CATSEGQGKREPQHF; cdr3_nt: TGTGCCACCAGCGAGGGACAGGGGAAGAGGGAGCCCCAGCATTTT
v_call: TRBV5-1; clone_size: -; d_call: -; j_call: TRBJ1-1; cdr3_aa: CASSFSDRMNTEAFF; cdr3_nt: TGCGCCAGCAGCTTCTCAGACAGAATGAACACTGAAGCTTTCTTT
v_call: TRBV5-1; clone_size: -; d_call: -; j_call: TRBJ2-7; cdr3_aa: CASSSGLPSYEQYF; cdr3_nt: TGCGCCAGCAGCTCGGGACTCCCCTCCTACGAGCAGTACTTC
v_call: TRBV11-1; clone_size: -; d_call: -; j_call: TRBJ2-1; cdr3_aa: CASSSILTGSSYNEQFF; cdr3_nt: TGTGCCAGCAGCTCAATCCTGACAGGAAGCTCCTACAATGAGCAGTTCTTC
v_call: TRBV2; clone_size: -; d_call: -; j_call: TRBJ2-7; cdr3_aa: CASKAGAYEQYF; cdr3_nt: TGTGCCAGCAAGGCGGGCGCCTACGAGCAGTACTTC
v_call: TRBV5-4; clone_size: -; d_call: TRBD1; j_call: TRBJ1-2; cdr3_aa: CASSSDRAYGYTF; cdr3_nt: TGTGCCAGCAGCTCCGACAGGGCTTACGGCTACACCTTC
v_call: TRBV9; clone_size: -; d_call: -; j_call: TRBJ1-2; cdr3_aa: CASSVDLFPDGYTF; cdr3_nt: TGTGCCAGCAGCGTAGATCTATTTCCGGATGGCTACACCTTC
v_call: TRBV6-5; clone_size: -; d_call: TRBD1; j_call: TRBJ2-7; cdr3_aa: CASRPGQTSEQYF; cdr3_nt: TGTGCCAGCAGACCGGGACAGACGTCGGAGCAGTACTTC
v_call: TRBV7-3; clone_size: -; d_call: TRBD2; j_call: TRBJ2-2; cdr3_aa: CASSPDVAGAGTGELFF; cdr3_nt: TGTGCCAGCAGCCCAGACGTAGCGGGAGCAGGAACCGGGGAGCTGTTTTTT
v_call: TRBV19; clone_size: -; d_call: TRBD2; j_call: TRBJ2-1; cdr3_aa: CASSIDTPGLKHNEQFF; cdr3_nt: TGTGCCAGTAGTATAGACACACCGGGACTAAAACACAATGAGCAGTTCTTC
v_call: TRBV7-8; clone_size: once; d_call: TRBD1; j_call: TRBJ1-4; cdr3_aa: CASSPYAGQGSSEKLFF; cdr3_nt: TGTGCCAGCAGCCCGTACGCGGGACAGGGAAGCAGTGAAAAACTGTTTTTT
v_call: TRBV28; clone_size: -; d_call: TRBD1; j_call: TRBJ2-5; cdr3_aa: CASSTGAETQYF; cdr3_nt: TGTGCCAGTTCCACAGGGGCCGAGACCCAGTACTTC
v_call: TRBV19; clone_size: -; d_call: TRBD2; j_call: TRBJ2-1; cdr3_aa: CASSHSSGRAYEQFF; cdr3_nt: TGTGCCAGTAGTCACTCTAGCGGGAGGGCCTATGAGCAGTTCTTC
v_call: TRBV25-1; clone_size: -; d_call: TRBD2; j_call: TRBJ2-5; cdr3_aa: CASSERAGGPWETQYF; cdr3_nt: TGTGCCAGCAGTGAACGGGCGGGAGGGCCGTGGGAGACCCAGTACTTC
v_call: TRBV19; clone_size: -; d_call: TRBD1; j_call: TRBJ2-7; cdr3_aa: CASSDRDRGSYEQYF; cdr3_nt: TGTGCCAGTTCTGATCGGGACAGGGGTTCCTACGAGCAGTACTTC
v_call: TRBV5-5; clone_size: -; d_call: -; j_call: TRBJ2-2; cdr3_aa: CASSLRRDRLNTGELFF; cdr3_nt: TGTGCCAGCAGCTTGAGGCGCGACAGATTGAACACCGGGGAGCTGTTTTTT
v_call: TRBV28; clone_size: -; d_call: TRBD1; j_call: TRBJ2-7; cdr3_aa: CASRSETGGYEQYF; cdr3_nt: TGTGCCAGCAGATCAGAGACAGGGGGCTACGAGCAGTACTTC
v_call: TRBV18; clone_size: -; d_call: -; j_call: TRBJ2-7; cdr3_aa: CASSFGGPYGESFSTEQYF; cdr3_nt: TGTGCCAGCTCCTTTGGAGGCCCTTACGGTGAGTCGTTCTCCACCGAGCAGTACTTC
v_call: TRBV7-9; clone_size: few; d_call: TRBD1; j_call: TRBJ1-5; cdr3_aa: CASSLALGTGKDQPQHF; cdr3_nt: TGTGCCAGCAGCTTAGCGCTGGGGACAGGGAAGGATCAGCCCCAGCATTTT